The rows below give T cell receptor beta chains drawn from one sample of a study of CD8+ T cells in alopecia areata. Produced via immunoSEQ multiplex PCR; TCRdb's table is partial and in-frame only. The sample records roughly 200,000 clones, more than 50% being singletons. The sample taken for sequencing was CD8+ T cells sorted from blood. These receptors were collected from a human donor in good health. Each CDR3 is given with its conserved first and last residue. The D gene is left open where the match is weak. Clone sizes are given selectively: once, few, many, or a class where the clone is expanded.

V gene,D gene,J gene,clone size,CDR3 protein,CDR3 DNA
TRBV7-9,.,TRBJ1-3,few,CASSAESTEGLISGNTIYF,TGTGCCAGCAGCGCTGAATCCACCGAGGGACTCATCTCTGGAAACACCATATATTTT
TRBV18,.,TRBJ2-5,.,CASSPVVQETQYF,TGTGCCAGCTCACCAGTGGTCCAAGAGACCCAGTACTTC
TRBV6-1,TRBD1,TRBJ2-5,.,CATTPGTGKGTQYF,TGTGCCACGACCCCCGGGACAGGGAAGGGGACCCAGTACTTC
TRBV11-2,.,TRBJ2-5,.,CASKDMWETQYF,TGTGCCAGCAAAGACATGTGGGAGACCCAGTACTTC
TRBV29-1,.,TRBJ2-1,.,CSVAGGATDEQFF,TGCAGCGTTGCCGGAGGGGCAACGGATGAGCAGTTCTTC
TRBV27,.,TRBJ1-5,.,CASSSGYNQPQHF,TGTGCCAGCAGTTCAGGCTACAATCAGCCCCAGCATTTT
TRBV6-5,TRBD1,TRBJ2-7,.,CASSPGQDSYEQYF,TGTGCCAGCTCTCCGGGACAGGACTCCTACGAGCAGTACTTC
TRBV5-4,TRBD1,TRBJ1-1,.,CASSQGGLEAFF,TGTGCCAGCAGCCAGGGGGGTCTTGAAGCTTTCTTT
TRBV29-1,TRBD1,TRBJ2-3,.,CSVVGQERTDTQYF,TGCAGCGTTGTCGGACAGGAACGCACAGATACGCAGTATTTT
TRBV4-1,TRBD1,TRBJ1-2,.,CASSQDQGAGGYTF,TGCGCCAGCAGCCAAGATCAGGGGGCTGGAGGCTACACCTTC
TRBV4-1,TRBD1,TRBJ1-2,few,CASSQGTGSGYTF,TGCGCCAGCAGCCAAGGGACAGGGAGTGGCTACACCTTC
TRBV7-8,TRBD1,TRBJ1-1,few,CASSLEGTGDTEAFF,TGTGCCAGCAGCTTAGAGGGGACAGGGGACACTGAAGCTTTCTTT
TRBV2,.,TRBJ2-7,few,CASSESLAGDPYEQYF,TGTGCCAGCAGTGAATCCCTGGCAGGGGACCCCTACGAGCAGTACTTC
TRBV5-1,TRBD2,TRBJ2-1,.,CASSLYLRGSSYNEQFF,TGCGCCAGCAGCTTGTATTTGCGGGGGAGCTCCTACAATGAGCAGTTCTTC
TRBV11-3,TRBD2,TRBJ2-1,.,CASSRRTSARNEQFF,TGTGCCAGCAGCCGCCGGACTAGCGCGAGGAATGAGCAGTTCTTC
TRBV30,.,TRBJ1-2,.,CAWSAPPCTF,TGTGCCTGGAGTGCGCCGCCATGCACCTTC